This T cell receptor beta chain is drawn from a study of beta chain features in type 1 diabetes. Expressed TCRB transcripts got sequenced, as all isolated RNA was reverse transcribed. TCRdb's copy holds only in-frame clones and misses some; the assay was immunoSEQ multiplex PCR. The sample yields 50,000 to 65,000 clones, approximately 45% seen once. Study-wide results and limits: Within the patient group, naive, central memory and Treg TCRB repertoires appeared more similar to each other than within healthy donors. Moderately but significantly shorter TCRB CDR3s were found in Type 1 diabetes patients in all four CD4+ subsets.

Sorting with CD45RO/CCR7/CD25/CD127/CD95/CD27 yielded naive, central memory, regulatory and stem-like memory CD4+ cells. With respect to this clone: As yet, its antigen is unknown.

The source material was Tregs from blood. This clonotype originated in a man aged 25-45 years with type 1 diabetes.

In nucleotides, the CDR3 is TGTGCCAGCACCGAGGGAGGGGGCCAAGAGACCCAGTACTTC. Translated, it gives CASTEGGGQETQYF. The genes are TRBV2 and TRBJ2-5, with D maybe TRBD2 (7 bases). Deletions cut 7 bases from V and 1 base from J, with 13 bases between. The CDR3 runs to 14 residues. The germline gives CDR1 SNHLY, CDR2 FYNNEI.